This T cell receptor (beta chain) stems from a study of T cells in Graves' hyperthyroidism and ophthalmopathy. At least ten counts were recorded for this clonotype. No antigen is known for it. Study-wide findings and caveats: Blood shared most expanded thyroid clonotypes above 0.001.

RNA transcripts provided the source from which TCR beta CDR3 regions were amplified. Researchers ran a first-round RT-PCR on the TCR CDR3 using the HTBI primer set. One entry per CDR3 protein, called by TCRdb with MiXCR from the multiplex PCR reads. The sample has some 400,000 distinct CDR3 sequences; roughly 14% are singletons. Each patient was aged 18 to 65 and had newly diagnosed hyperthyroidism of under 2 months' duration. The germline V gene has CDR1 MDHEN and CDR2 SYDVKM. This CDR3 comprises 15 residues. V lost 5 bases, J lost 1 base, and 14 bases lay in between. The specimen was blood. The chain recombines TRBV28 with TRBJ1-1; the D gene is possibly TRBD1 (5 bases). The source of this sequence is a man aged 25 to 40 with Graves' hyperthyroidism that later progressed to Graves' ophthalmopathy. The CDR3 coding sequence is TGTGCCAGCAGTCCGCCCGGGGCAGCGAACACTGAAGCTTTCTTT. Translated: CASSPPGAANTEAFF.